These T cell receptor beta chains were read from a single sample in a study of blood T cell repertoires in COVID-19. Only in-frame clones appear in the TCRdb table, and some are missing; sequencing was by immunoSEQ multiplex PCR. The data show about 120,000 clones, approximately 80% seen once. Sequenced input: peripheral blood. The receptors here all came from a woman in her 70s with acute or convalescent COVID-19. Each CDR3 is given with its conserved first and last residue. The D gene is left open where the match is weak. Clone size is stated in some rows and not others, as once, few, many or a class when expanded.

length,D,J,V,size,CDR3,DNA
16,NA,TRBJ1-2,TRBV3-1/TRBV3-2,NA,CASSQDGAGSNYGYTF,TGTGCCAGCAGCCAAGATGGGGCAGGATCTAACTATGGCTACACCTTC
11,NA,TRBJ2-3,TRBV25-1,NA,CASSHTDTQYF,TGTGCCAGCAGTCACACAGATACGCAGTATTTT
12,TRBD2,TRBJ2-4,TRBV5-5,once,CASSPSGNIQYF,TGTGCCAGCAGCCCTAGCGGAAACATTCAGTACTTC
14,TRBD1,TRBJ1-1,TRBV18,few,CASSRQGPNTEAFF,TGTGCCAGCTCAAGACAGGGACCGAACACTGAAGCTTTCTTT
15,TRBD1,TRBJ1-2,TRBV6-6,NA,CASSYPGQGDYGYTF,TGTGCCAGCAGTTACCCGGGACAGGGTGACTATGGCTACACCTTC
15,TRBD2,TRBJ2-4,TRBV10-3,NA,CAISDSGDAKNIQYF,TGTGCCATCAGTGATAGCGGGGACGCCAAAAACATTCAGTACTTC
15,TRBD1,TRBJ2-2,TRBV19,once,CASSAGTANTGELFF,TGTGCCAGTAGCGCCGGGACAGCGAACACCGGGGAGCTGTTTTTT
16,TRBD2,TRBJ2-1,TRBV2,NA,CASTGLAGSSYNEQFF,TGTGCCAGCACTGGACTAGCGGGGAGCTCCTACAATGAGCAGTTCTTC
13,NA,TRBJ2-1,TRBV6-6,NA,CASSYGAGREQFF,TGTGCCAGCAGTTACGGGGCAGGCCGTGAGCAGTTCTTC
15,TRBD1,TRBJ2-7,TRBV11-2,NA,CASSTHRGPAGEQYF,TGTGCCAGCAGCACACACAGGGGGCCCGCGGGGGAGCAGTACTTC
14,TRBD1,TRBJ1-1,TRBV5-1,NA,CASSIRTGRTEAFF,TGCGCCAGCAGCATTAGGACAGGGAGGACTGAAGCTTTCTTT
16,TRBD1,TRBJ1-1,TRBV18,NA,CASSPPDRGSNTEAFF,TGTGCCAGCTCACCACCGGACAGGGGGAGTAACACTGAAGCTTTCTTT
16,TRBD2,TRBJ2-5,TRBV6-2/TRBV6-3,NA,CASSYSQTSGQETQYF,TGTGCCAGCAGTTACTCCCAGACTAGCGGGCAAGAGACCCAGTACTTC
12,NA,TRBJ1-2,TRBV12-3/TRBV12-4,NA,CASRREGLGYTF,TGTGCCAGCAGGCGAGAGGGATTGGGCTACACCTTC
15,TRBD1,TRBJ1-2,TRBV6-5,few,CASSFDRDLYDGYTF,TGTGCCAGCAGTTTCGACAGGGATTTGTATGATGGCTACACCTTC
15,TRBD1,TRBJ1-4,TRBV5-1,NA,CASSTSQGANEKLFF,TGCGCCAGCAGCACCTCACAGGGGGCTAATGAAAAACTGTTTTTT
13,TRBD1,TRBJ1-2,TRBV2,NA,CASRPGGPSGYTF,TGTGCCAGCAGACCAGGGGGCCCCTCCGGCTACACCTTC
18,NA,TRBJ2-2,TRBV3-1/TRBV3-2,once,CASSVQGPQRENTGELFF,TGTGCCAGCAGCGTACAGGGTCCCCAGCGGGAAAACACCGGGGAGCTGTTTTTT
15,NA,TRBJ2-3,TRBV20-1,NA,CSASNVAVGPDTQYF,TGCAGTGCTAGTAACGTAGCGGTGGGTCCAGATACGCAGTATTTT
15,TRBD2,TRBJ2-2,TRBV2,NA,CASSEVAGVTGELFF,TGTGCCAGCAGTGAAGTAGCGGGGGTCACCGGGGAGCTGTTTTTT
16,TRBD1,TRBJ1-2,TRBV5-1,NA,CASSRHSGTGGNGYTF,TGCGCCAGCAGCCGCCATTCCGGGACAGGGGGCAATGGCTACACCTTC
16,TRBD2,TRBJ2-1,TRBV7-3,NA,CASSLDGRGRYNEQFF,TGTGCCAGCAGCCTTGACGGGCGGGGGAGGTACAATGAGCAGTTCTTC
15,NA,TRBJ2-3,TRBV5-6,NA,CASSSSTTSTDTQYF,TGTGCCAGCAGCTCTAGCACCACTAGCACAGATACGCAGTATTTT
13,NA,TRBJ2-2,TRBV24-1,NA,CATMAGGAGELFF,TGTGCCACCATGGCTGGAGGGGCGGGGGAGCTGTTTTTT
14,TRBD2,TRBJ2-1,TRBV30,NA,CAWAGGSSYNEQFF,TGTGCCTGGGCGGGGGGCAGCTCCTACAATGAGCAGTTCTTC
14,TRBD1,TRBJ1-4,TRBV2,once,CASIPDRDNEKLFF,TGTGCCAGCATTCCGGACAGGGACAATGAAAAACTGTTTTTT
16,NA,TRBJ2-4,TRBV19,NA,CASGGTDLGAKNIQYF,TGTGCCAGCGGAGGGACCGATTTGGGAGCCAAAAACATTCAGTACTTC
14,NA,TRBJ2-2,TRBV7-9,NA,CASSLPGTIGELFF,TGTGCCAGCAGCTTACCGGGGACAATCGGGGAGCTGTTTTTT
16,TRBD2,TRBJ2-5,TRBV7-2,NA,CASSLTSGGRSGTQYF,TGTGCCAGCAGCTTAACTAGCGGGGGACGGTCGGGGACCCAGTACTTC
13,NA,TRBJ2-5,TRBV11-3,NA,CASSFGGRETQYF,TGTGCCAGCAGCTTCGGGGGGCGGGAGACCCAGTACTTC
16,TRBD2,TRBJ2-3,TRBV4-2,NA,CASSQEKTSGADTQYF,TGTGCCAGCAGCCAAGAAAAGACTAGCGGGGCAGATACGCAGTATTTT
14,TRBD1,TRBJ2-7,TRBV2,NA,CASRATGSSYEQYF,TGTGCCAGCAGGGCGACAGGGAGCTCCTACGAGCAGTACTTC
13,NA,TRBJ1-1,TRBV18,NA,CASSQTVNTEAFF,TGTGCCAGCTCTCAGACAGTGAACACTGAAGCTTTCTTT
13,NA,TRBJ1-1,TRBV6-5,once,CASSSGEWAEAFF,TGTGCCAGCAGTTCCGGGGAATGGGCTGAAGCTTTCTTT
14,NA,TRBJ2-5,TRBV6-1,NA,CASSEGWGGETQYF,TGTGCCAGCAGTGAAGGGTGGGGCGGCGAGACCCAGTACTTC
17,TRBD2,TRBJ2-7,TRBV11-2,NA,CASSSTSGGPYSYEQYF,TGTGCCAGCAGCTCCACTAGCGGGGGCCCCTACTCCTACGAGCAGTACTTC
16,TRBD1,TRBJ1-5,TRBV4-2,NA,CASSLTTGASNQPQHF,TGTGCCAGCAGCCTGACCACAGGGGCTAGCAATCAGCCCCAGCATTTT
15,NA,TRBJ2-2,TRBV7-6,NA,CASRQDGGGAGELFF,TGTGCCAGCAGACAGGACGGCGGAGGGGCCGGGGAGCTGTTTTTT
16,TRBD1,TRBJ1-2,TRBV5-6,NA,CASSLAGTGGRYGYTF,TGTGCCAGCAGCTTGGCTGGGACAGGGGGTCGCTATGGCTACACCTTC
13,NA,TRBJ1-2,TRBV19,NA,CASSIRDGYGYTF,TGTGCCAGTAGTATACGGGATGGCTATGGCTACACCTTC
13,NA,TRBJ1-2,TRBV25-1,few,CASSGNRNYGYTF,TGTGCCAGCAGTGGGAACAGGAACTATGGCTACACCTTC
15,TRBD1,TRBJ1-2,TRBV5-1,NA,CASSRAGQESYGYTF,TGCGCCAGCAGCCGCGCGGGACAGGAGAGCTATGGCTACACCTTC
17,TRBD1,TRBJ2-3,TRBV25-1,once,CASSRSPGGPSTDTQYF,TGTGCCAGCAGTCGGTCCCCAGGGGGCCCGAGCACAGATACGCAGTATTTT
13,TRBD1,TRBJ1-1,TRBV11-3,few,CAGARDRNTEAFF,TGTGCCGGTGCCCGGGACAGGAACACTGAAGCTTTCTTT
14,NA,TRBJ1-5,TRBV20-1,NA,CSASKGPSNQPQHF,TGCAGTGCTAGTAAGGGGCCTAGCAATCAGCCCCAGCATTTT
16,TRBD2,TRBJ2-1,TRBV7-2,NA,CASSLAVGGGYNEQFF,TGTGCCAGCAGCTTAGCGGTTGGCGGGGGGTACAATGAGCAGTTCTTC
15,NA,TRBJ2-7,TRBV19,few,CASSKLGQGKGEQYF,TGTGCCAGTAGTAAACTTGGGCAGGGAAAGGGCGAGCAGTACTTC
13,NA,TRBJ1-3,TRBV14,few,CASSQDHGSTIYF,TGTGCCAGCAGCCAAGATCATGGGAGCACCATATATTTT
16,NA,TRBJ2-3,TRBV7-8,NA,CASSLRWGGQSDTQYF,TGTGCCAGCAGCTTAAGATGGGGGGGACAATCAGATACGCAGTATTTT
13,NA,TRBJ1-1,TRBV2,NA,CASRLNRDTEAFF,TGTGCCAGCAGATTGAACCGGGACACTGAAGCTTTCTTT
15,NA,TRBJ1-2,TRBV29-1,once,CSVSPTQEGESGYTF,TGCAGCGTTTCCCCCACCCAGGAGGGCGAATCTGGCTACACCTTC
16,TRBD1,TRBJ1-2,TRBV19,NA,CASSIGQGGKYYGYTF,TGTGCCAGTAGTATTGGACAGGGGGGGAAATACTATGGCTACACCTTC
15,NA,TRBJ1-5,TRBV4-1,NA,CASSQVSQGAQPQHF,TGCGCCAGCAGCCAAGTATCTCAGGGTGCTCAGCCCCAGCATTTT
17,TRBD2,TRBJ2-5,TRBV4-1,NA,CASSQVQSGGAWETQYF,TGCGCCAGCAGCCAAGTACAGAGCGGGGGGGCTTGGGAGACCCAGTACTTC